This entry lists 18 T cell receptor beta chains sequenced from one sample in a study of blood T cell repertoires in COVID-19. The assay was immunoSEQ multiplex PCR, and TCRdb's table has in-frame clones only and misses some. Of about 35,000 clones in the sample, about 81% are singletons; the top ten hold around 42%. The sequenced material came from peripheral blood. The origin of the receptors is a human donor in a cohort sampled during active or convalescent COVID-19. The donor label of this sample is uncertain.

J is TRBJ2-7 and V is TRBV30; D call uncertain. The CDR3 consists of 13 residues. The germline V and J ends were trimmed by 1 base and 4 bases, with 11 bases remaining between them. Per the germline V gene, CDR1 is GTSNPN and CDR2 is SVGIG (reference sequence). The CDR3 region is CAWSGSSRYEQYF. For the CDR3, the DNA is TGTGCCTGGAGTGGATCATCCAGATACGAGCAGTACTTC. Filled out from reference TRBV30 and TRBJ2-7, the complete variable domain reads SQTIHQWPATLVQPVGSPLSLECTVEGTSNPNLYWYRQAAGRGLQLLFYSVGIGQISSEVPQNLSASRPQDRQFILSSKKLLLSDSGFYLCAWSGSSRYEQYFGPGTRLTVT.

The V call is TRBV9, the J call TRBJ2-7; 14 bases map to TRBD2. This CDR3 has 19 residues. Germline trimming cut 4 bases from V and 1 base from J; bases unmatched to any gene: 13. Germline V gives CDR1 SGDLS, CDR2 YYNGEE. CDR3 region: CASSPRGGLAGGASYEQYF. The DNA of the CDR3 is TGTGCCAGCAGCCCAAGAGGTGGACTAGCGGGAGGTGCTTCCTACGAGCAGTACTTC.

This clone turned up a few times. The rearrangement uses TRBV11-2 and TRBJ1-3; TRBD1 agrees at 9 bases. The V gene end was trimmed by 1 base and the J gene end by 8 bases; junction bases not matched to a gene: 9. In germline, CDR1 is SGHAT, CDR2 FQNNGV. The length of the CDR3 is 16 residues. CDR3 nucleotide sequence: TGTGCCAGCAGCTTAGTAAATCGGGGACAGGGACACACCATATATTTT. It yields the protein CASSLVNRGQGHTIYF.

CDR3: CASSLGDRGPDTQYF. DNA of the CDR3: TGTGCCAGCAGCTTAGGGGACAGGGGGCCTGATACGCAGTATTTT. V and J are TRBV7-8 and TRBJ2-3, with TRBD1 identical over 12 bases. V lost 1 base and J lost 6; bases outside the gene matches: 2. The germline V gene has CDR1 SGHVS and CDR2 FQNEAQ. CDR3 size: 15 residues.

This sequence joins TRBV6-7 and TRBJ1-5; the D gene is possibly TRBD1 (5 bases). TRBV6-7 falls under the ORF class, with uncertain function. V gave up 2 bases and J gave up 0 bases, with 11 bases separating them. This CDR3 contains 16 residues. This chain's CDR3 is CASSYPKTVSNQPQHF. CDR3 DNA sequence: TGTGCCAGCAGTTACCCCAAGACAGTTAGCAATCAGCCCCAGCATTTT.

The chain employs TRBV30 and TRBJ2-7; TRBD2 is a possible D gene (6 bases). CDR1 GTSNPN and CDR2 SVGIG come from the germline V gene (reference sequence). Trimming removed 4 bases at V and 0 bases at J, with 28 bases between. There are 19 residues in the CDR3. DNA for the CDR3: TGTGCCTGGACGGGTAGGGGCGTGGGGAGCGGGTTAAGCTCCTACGAGCAGTACTTC. It translates to CAWTGRGVGSGLSSYEQYF.

The rearrangement uses TRBV12-3 or TRBV12-4 and TRBJ2-5, with D unclear. The CDR3 covers 12 residues. The V end lost 6 bases, the J end lost 2 bases, and 7 bases lay between the germline ends. This chain's CDR3 is CASRLSQETQYF. The CDR3 region has the DNA TGTGCCAGCAGACTATCGCAAGAGACCCAGTACTTC.

This clone has a single count. The genes are TRBV27 and TRBJ2-1; D gene ambiguous. Trimming removed 3 bases at V and 6 bases at J, with 6 bases between. Germline loops: CDR1 MNHEY, CDR2 SMNVEV (reference sequence). There are 12 residues in the CDR3. CDR3 region: CASSFGANEQFF. The CDR3, as DNA: TGTGCCAGCAGTTTCGGTGCCAATGAGCAGTTCTTC.

The chain combines TRBV7-2 with TRBJ2-1, with 10 bases that match TRBD2. Germline trimming cut 5 bases from V and 8 bases from J; bases unmatched to any gene: 12. Looked up from germline, CDR1 is SGHTA and CDR2 is FQGNSA. The CDR3 covers 16 residues. CDR3 amino acids: CASSPSSGRATHEQFF. The CDR3 region has the DNA TGTGCCAGCAGCCCTTCGAGCGGGAGGGCCACCCATGAGCAGTTCTTC.

The chain is built from TRBV15 and TRBJ2-5; D call uncertain. Germline-derived CDR1 and CDR2 are LNHNV and YYDKDF (reference sequence). The CDR3 is 15 residues long. Trimming cost V 0 bases and J 5 bases, with 13 bases left between them. The CDR3 nucleotides read TGTGCCACCAGCAGAGAAAGCGTACCTGGGGAGACCCAGTACTTC. This translates into CATSRESVPGETQYF.

This clone was recorded once. The chain is built from TRBV5-6 and TRBJ2-7; 9 bases line up with TRBD1. V lost 4 bases and J lost 4; bases outside the gene matches: 12. Germline CDR1 is SGHDT and CDR2 is YYEEEE. CDR3 length: 16 residues. The CDR3 bases are TGTGCCAGCAGCCAAGGAACAGGGGGCGGAATTTACGAGCAGTACTTC. Translated, it gives CASSQGTGGGIYEQYF.

The genes are TRBV11-3 and TRBJ1-1, with 7 bases identical to TRBD1. Germline CDR1 reads SGHNT; CDR2 reads YENEEA. The CDR3 is 15 amino acids. Trimming at V came to 2 bases and at J to 0 bases, leaving 3 bases not matched to a gene. DNA for the CDR3: TGTGCCAGCAGCTTACTCGGGACAGTGAACACTGAAGCTTTCTTT. As protein: CASSLLGTVNTEAFF.

V is TRBV5-4 and J is TRBJ2-4, with 8 bases matching TRBD1. The CDR3 extends over 15 amino acids. After removal of 4 bases from V and 4 bases from J, the junction contained 7 bases not matched to a gene. Germline V lookup: CDR1 SGHNT, CDR2 YYREEE (reference sequence). The CDR3 sequence: CASSPGQVDKNIQYF. The DNA of the CDR3 is TGTGCCAGCAGCCCGGGACAGGTGGATAAAAACATTCAGTACTTC.

V is TRBV2 and J is TRBJ2-1; D not resolved. Trimming cost V 0 bases and J 1 base, with 13 bases left between them. Germline V lookup: CDR1 SNHLY, CDR2 FYNNEI. This CDR3 has 17 amino acids. CDR3 in amino acids: CASSEAAGFGSYNEQFF. In DNA form, the CDR3 reads TGTGCCAGCAGTGAAGCTGCCGGTTTCGGGTCCTACAATGAGCAGTTCTTC.

The chain couples TRBV4-2 to TRBJ2-3, with 9 bases that match TRBD2. CDR1 and CDR2 from the germline V gene are LGHNA and YNFKEQ. After removal of 5 bases from V and 4 bases from J, the junction contained 10 bases not matched to a gene. This CDR3 region has 16 residues. CDR3 protein: CASSAQLAGEADTQYF. CDR3 bases: TGTGCCAGCAGCGCACAACTAGCGGGTGAAGCAGATACGCAGTATTTT.

This clone was detected only a few times. The V gene is TRBV11-2, the J gene TRBJ2-4; 8 bases are shared with TRBD2. The V and J ends lost 5 bases and 6 bases, in that order; junction bases with no gene match: 6. The CDR3 totals 14 residues. Per the germline V gene, CDR1 is SGHAT and CDR2 is FQNNGV. This chain's CDR3 is CASSQSGGVNIQYF. Written as DNA, the CDR3 is TGTGCCAGCAGCCAAAGCGGGGGAGTAAACATTCAGTACTTC.

This clone appeared once. The chain recombines TRBV29-1 with TRBJ1-1; weak D call: TRBD1 (5 bases). This CDR3 spans 14 amino acids. Germline V gene data show CDR1 as SQVTM and CDR2 as ANQGSEA. V was cut by 4 bases and J by 1 base, with 13 bases left in between. Here the CDR3 reads CSVGLGRANTEAFF. The CDR3 DNA reads TGCAGCGTTGGCCTTGGCAGGGCGAACACTGAAGCTTTCTTT.

The rearrangement joins TRBV6-4 to TRBJ2-7; D not certain. CDR1 and CDR2 from the germline V gene are MRHNA and SNTAGT. Between the trimmed V and J ends, which lost 0 bases and 8 bases, there was a span of 8 bases. The length of the CDR3 is 12 residues. The CDR3 loop is CASSDSIDKQYF. The CDR3, as DNA: TGTGCCAGCAGTGACTCAATCGACAAGCAGTACTTC.